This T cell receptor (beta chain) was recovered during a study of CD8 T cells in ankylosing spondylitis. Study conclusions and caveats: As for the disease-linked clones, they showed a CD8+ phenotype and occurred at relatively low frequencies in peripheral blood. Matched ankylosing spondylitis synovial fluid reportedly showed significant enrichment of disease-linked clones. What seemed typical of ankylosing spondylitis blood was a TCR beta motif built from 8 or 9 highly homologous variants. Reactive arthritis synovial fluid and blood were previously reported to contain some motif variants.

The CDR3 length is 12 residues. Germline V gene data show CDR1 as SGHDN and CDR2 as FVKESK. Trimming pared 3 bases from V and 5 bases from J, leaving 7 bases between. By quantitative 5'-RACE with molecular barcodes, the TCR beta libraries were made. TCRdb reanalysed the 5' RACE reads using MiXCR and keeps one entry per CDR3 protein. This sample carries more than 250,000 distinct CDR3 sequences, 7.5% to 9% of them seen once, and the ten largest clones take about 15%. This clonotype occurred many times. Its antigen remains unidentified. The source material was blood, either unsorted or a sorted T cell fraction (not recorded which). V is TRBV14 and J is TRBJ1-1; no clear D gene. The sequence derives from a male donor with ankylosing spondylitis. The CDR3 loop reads CASSHTRTEAFF. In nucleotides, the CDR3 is TGTGCCAGCAGCCACACGAGGACTGAAGCTTTCTTT. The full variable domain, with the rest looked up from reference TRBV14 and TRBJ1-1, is EAGVTQFPSHSVIEKGQTVTLRCDPISGHDNLYWYRRVMGKEIKFLLHFVKESKQDESGMPNNRFLAERTGGTYSTLKVQPAELEDSGVYFCASSHTRTEAFFGQGTRLTVV.